A selection of T cell receptor beta chains follows, all from one sample in a study of shared clonotypes between healthy human individuals. Method: immunoSEQ multiplex PCR; TCRdb's copy keeps in-frame clones and lacks some. The sample has around 1.1 million clones, 70% to 80% seen once. Material for sequencing was memory CD4+ T cells from PBMCs. The receptors were sampled from a man younger than 35 in good health. Some clones in this sample may be carry-over from other donors' samples. The CDR3 runs from the conserved cysteine through the conserved F or W. The D gene is left open where the match is weak. Some rows have no size entry. The others give once, few or many, or a class for an expanded clone.

v_gene	d_gene	j_gene	abundance	CDR3aa	CDR3nt
TRBV7-9	TRBD1	TRBJ1-5	NA	CASSMGQGSQPQHF	TGTGCCAGCAGTATGGGACAGGGGAGTCAGCCCCAGCATTTT
TRBV28	TRBD1	TRBJ1-5	NA	CASYTGQLDSYSNQPQHF	TGTGCCAGCTATACGGGACAGCTAGATTCGTATAGCAATCAGCCCCAGCATTTT
TRBV10-2	NA	TRBJ1-1	NA	CASSDRQNTEAFF	TGCGCCAGCAGTGACCGTCAGAACACTGAAGCTTTCTTT
TRBV5-1	NA	TRBJ1-1	NA	CASSLVPGAYTEAFF	TGCGCCAGCAGCCTTGTACCGGGGGCGTACACTGAAGCTTTCTTT
TRBV9	NA	TRBJ2-3	few	CASSALRGEGTDTQYF	TGTGCCAGCAGCGCTCTCCGAGGGGAGGGCACAGATACGCAGTATTTT
TRBV4-1	NA	TRBJ2-3	NA	CASSQEHHYTDTQYF	TGCGCCAGCAGCCAAGAGCACCACTACACAGATACGCAGTATTTT
TRBV7-8	TRBD1	TRBJ2-1	NA	CASIPRQGLQSSYNEQFF	TGTGCCAGCATCCCGAGACAGGGCCTACAAAGCTCCTACAATGAGCAGTTCTTC
TRBV29-1	TRBD2	TRBJ2-3	NA	CSVEGTSGKPSTDTQYF	TGCAGCGTTGAAGGGACTAGCGGAAAACCTAGCACAGATACGCAGTATTTT
TRBV9	NA	TRBJ2-6	NA	CASSVIGSGANVLTF	TGTGCCAGCAGCGTAATAGGGTCTGGGGCCAACGTCCTGACTTTC
TRBV5-1	TRBD2	TRBJ2-1	NA	CASSPSGFSYNEQFF	TGCGCCAGCAGCCCTAGCGGGTTCTCCTACAATGAGCAGTTCTTC
TRBV7-9	TRBD1	TRBJ2-7	NA	CASSRRYRDRTYEQYF	TGTGCCAGCAGCCGCCGCTACCGGGACAGGACCTACGAGCAGTACTTC
TRBV27	TRBD2	TRBJ2-2	once	CASRRKPGRPGELFF	TGTGCCAGCAGGCGGAAACCCGGGAGGCCCGGGGAGCTGTTTTTT